This TCR beta chain originates from a study of CD8+ T cells in alopecia areata. Study summary: Female C3H/HeJ mice aged 7-10 weeks received skin from spontaneously alopecic C3H/HeJ graft donors aged roughly 6-12 months.

Sequencing used cDNA as its template, made by extracting RNA and reverse transcribing it. Clones were read by immunoSEQ multiplex PCR, and TCRdb kept only the in-frame ones, dropping some. This repertoire holds approximately 300,000 clones, and none appear only once. As regards this clone: Gene names and germline refer to mouse. The observed sequence ends 4 residues before the CDR3 terminus, with the missing tail filled in from the germline J gene.

The CDR3 is 15 amino acids. CDR1 is GKSSPN, CDR2 SITVG, per germline. V was clipped by 0 bases and J by 4 bases, with 15 bases between them. The study sorted pooled cutaneous lymph node cells by CD4, CD8alpha, NKG2D, NKG2ACE and other markers. This clonotype was obtained from a C3H/HeJ mouse with alopecia areata. For this strain, the MHC haplotype corresponds to H2-k. V gene TRBV31 combines with J gene TRBJ1-2; no clear D. The sample consisted of CD4+ T cells sorted from a lymph node. CDR3: CAWSLAEGKSSDYTF. Partial CDR3 DNA: TGTGCCTGGAGTCTCGCGGAGGGTAAGAGCTCC.